This T cell receptor (beta chain) was identified in a study of blood T cell repertoires in COVID-19. Profiled with immunoSEQ multiplex PCR; TCRdb holds only in-frame clones, not every one. The sample yields some 250,000 clones, roughly nine tenths seen once. CDR3 length: 14 amino acids. Trimming cost V 1 base and J 0 bases, with 9 bases left between them. Germline V gives CDR1 GTSNPN, CDR2 SVGIG (reference sequence). Sequences were obtained from peripheral blood. The gene calls are TRBV30 and TRBJ1-2; no reliable D call. The clonotype was recovered from a man in his sixties with acute or convalescent COVID-19. The CDR3, as DNA: TGTGCCTGGAGTGGAGTTCAAGCTAACTATGGCTACACCTTC. This translates into CAWSGVQANYGYTF.